This T cell receptor beta chain was sequenced during a study of OX40 agonist ivuxolimab in advanced cancers. Study-wide background: Averaging about 60 years in age, with a range of about 23 to 85, the cohort was 65% to 85% male. Study results and caveats: The study found that CD8+ T cells averaged more expanded clones than CD4+.

Germline CDR1 MNHEY, CDR2 SMNVEV (reference sequence). CDR3 length: 14 amino acids. V lost 6 bases, J lost 8 bases, and 16 bases lay in between. Comment on this clone: No antigen is known for it.

Measured with immunoSEQ multiplex PCR; TCRdb has only the in-frame clones, and not every one. The repertoire holds more than 60,000 clones, around four fifths seen once, with less than 3.5% in the top ten. The sequence derives from an adult with an advanced solid tumor such as melanoma, head and neck, liver or kidney cancer. The J gene is TRBJ2-2, the V gene TRBV27; D gene ambiguous. Sequences were derived from CD4+ or CD8+ T cells sorted from blood, sampled in a trial of the OX40 agonist ivuxolimab. The DNA of the CDR3 is TGTGCCAGCAGCCTTTCTATATTCCGAGGGGAGCTGTTTTTT. Translating gives CASSLSIFRGELFF.